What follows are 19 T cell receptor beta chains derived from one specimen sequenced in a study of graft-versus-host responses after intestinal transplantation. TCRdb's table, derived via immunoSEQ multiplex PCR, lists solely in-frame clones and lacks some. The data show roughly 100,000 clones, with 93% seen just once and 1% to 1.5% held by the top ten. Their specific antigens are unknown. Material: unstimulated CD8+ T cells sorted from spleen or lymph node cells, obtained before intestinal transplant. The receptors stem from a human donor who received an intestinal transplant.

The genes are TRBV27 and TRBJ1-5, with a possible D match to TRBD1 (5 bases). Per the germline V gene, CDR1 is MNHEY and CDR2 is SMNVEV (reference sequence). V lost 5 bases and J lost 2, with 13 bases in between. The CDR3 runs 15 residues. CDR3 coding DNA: TGTGCCAGCAGTCCGGGGCCAGACGGCAATCAGCCCCAGCATTTT. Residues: CASSPGPDGNQPQHF.

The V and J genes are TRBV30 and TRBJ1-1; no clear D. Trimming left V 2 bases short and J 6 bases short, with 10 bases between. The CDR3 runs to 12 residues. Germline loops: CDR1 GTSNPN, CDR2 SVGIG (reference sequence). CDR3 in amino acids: CAWSPGGPEAFF. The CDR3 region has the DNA TGTGCCTGGAGTCCGGGCGGCCCTGAAGCTTTCTTT.

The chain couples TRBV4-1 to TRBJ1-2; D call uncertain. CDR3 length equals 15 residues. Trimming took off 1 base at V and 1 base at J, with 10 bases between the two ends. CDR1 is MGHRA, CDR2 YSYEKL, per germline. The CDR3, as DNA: TGCGCCAGCAGCCAAGTCGACATCAATAACTATGGCTACACCTTC. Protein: CASSQVDINNYGYTF.

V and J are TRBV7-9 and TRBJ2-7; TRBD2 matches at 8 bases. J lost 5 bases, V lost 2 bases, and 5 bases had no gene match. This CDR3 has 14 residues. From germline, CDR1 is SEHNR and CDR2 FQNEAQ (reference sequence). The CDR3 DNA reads TGTGCCAGCAGCTTAACGACTAGCGAAAACGAGCAGTACTTC. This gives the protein CASSLTTSENEQYF.

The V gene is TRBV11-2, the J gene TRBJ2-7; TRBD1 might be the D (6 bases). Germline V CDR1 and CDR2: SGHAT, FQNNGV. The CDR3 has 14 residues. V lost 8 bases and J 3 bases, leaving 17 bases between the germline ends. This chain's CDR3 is CASGLQGNLYEQYF. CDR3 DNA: TGTGCCAGCGGATTACAGGGAAACCTCTACGAGCAGTACTTC.

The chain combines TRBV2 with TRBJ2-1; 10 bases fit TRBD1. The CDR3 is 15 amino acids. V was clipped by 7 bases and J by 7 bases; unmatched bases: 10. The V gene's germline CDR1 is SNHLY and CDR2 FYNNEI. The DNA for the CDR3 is TGTGCCAGCATTGCCGGGACAGGGGTAACGAATGAGCAGTTCTTC. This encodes CASIAGTGVTNEQFF.

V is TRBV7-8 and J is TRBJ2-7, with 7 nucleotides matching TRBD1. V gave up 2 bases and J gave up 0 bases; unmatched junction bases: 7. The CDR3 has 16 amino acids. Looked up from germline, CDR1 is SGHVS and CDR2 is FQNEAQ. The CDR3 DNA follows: TGTGCCAGCAGCTTAAGGGGGCAGGTTAACTCCTACGAGCAGTACTTC. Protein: CASSLRGQVNSYEQYF.

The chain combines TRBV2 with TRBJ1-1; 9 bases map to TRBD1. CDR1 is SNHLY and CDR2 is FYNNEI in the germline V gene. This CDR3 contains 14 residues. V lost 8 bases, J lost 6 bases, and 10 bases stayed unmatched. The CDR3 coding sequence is TGTGCCAGCGCAAGGACAGGGGCGGCGTCTGAAGCTTTCTTT. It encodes CASARTGAASEAFF.

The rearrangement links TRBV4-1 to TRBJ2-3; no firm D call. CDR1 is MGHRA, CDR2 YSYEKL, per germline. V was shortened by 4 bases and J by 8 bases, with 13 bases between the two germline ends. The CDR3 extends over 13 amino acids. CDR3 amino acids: CASSPGGLGTQYF. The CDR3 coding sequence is TGCGCCAGCAGCCCTGGCGGCCTAGGTACGCAGTATTTT.

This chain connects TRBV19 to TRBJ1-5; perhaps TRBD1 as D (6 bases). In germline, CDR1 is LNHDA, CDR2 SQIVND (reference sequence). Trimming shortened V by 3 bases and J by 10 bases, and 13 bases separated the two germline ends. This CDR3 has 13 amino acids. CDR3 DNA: TGTGCCAGTAGTATGCTGATACAGGGTCCCCAGCATTTT. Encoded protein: CASSMLIQGPQHF.

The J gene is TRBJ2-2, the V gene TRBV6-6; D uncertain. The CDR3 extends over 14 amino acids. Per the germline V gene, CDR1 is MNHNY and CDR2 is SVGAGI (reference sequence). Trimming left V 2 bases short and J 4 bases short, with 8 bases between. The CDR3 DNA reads TGTGCCAGCAGTTACAACAAGTTCACCGGGGAGCTGTTTTTT. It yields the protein CASSYNKFTGELFF.

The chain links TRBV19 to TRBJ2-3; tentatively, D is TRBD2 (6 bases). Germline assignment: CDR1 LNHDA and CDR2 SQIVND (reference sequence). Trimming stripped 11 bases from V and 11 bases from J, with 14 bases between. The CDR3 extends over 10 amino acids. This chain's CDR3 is CARTGVEQYF. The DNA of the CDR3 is TGTGCCCGGACGGGGGTGGAGCAGTATTTT.

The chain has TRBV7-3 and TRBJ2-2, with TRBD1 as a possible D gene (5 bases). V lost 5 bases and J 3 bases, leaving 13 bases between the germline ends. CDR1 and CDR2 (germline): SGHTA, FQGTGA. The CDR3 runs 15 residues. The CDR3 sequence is CASSPYVRDTGELFF. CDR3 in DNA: TGTGCCAGCAGCCCCTACGTCAGGGACACCGGGGAGCTGTTTTTT.

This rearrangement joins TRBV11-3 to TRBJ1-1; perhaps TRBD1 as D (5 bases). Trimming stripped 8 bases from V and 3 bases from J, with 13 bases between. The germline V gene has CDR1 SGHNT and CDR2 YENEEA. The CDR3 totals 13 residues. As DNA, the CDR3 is TGTGCCAGCTCAGGGCTTGGGTACACTGAAGCTTTCTTT. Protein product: CASSGLGYTEAFF.

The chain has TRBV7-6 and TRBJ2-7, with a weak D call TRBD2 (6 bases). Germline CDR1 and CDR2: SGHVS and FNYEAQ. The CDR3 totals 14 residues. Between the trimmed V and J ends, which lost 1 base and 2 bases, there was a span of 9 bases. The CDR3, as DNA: TGTGCCAGCAGCTTAGGGCGGGGTACCTACGAGCAGTACTTC. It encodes CASSLGRGTYEQYF.

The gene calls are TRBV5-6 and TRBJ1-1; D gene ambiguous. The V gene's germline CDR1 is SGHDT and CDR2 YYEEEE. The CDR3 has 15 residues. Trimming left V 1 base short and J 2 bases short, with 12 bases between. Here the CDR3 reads CASSLIRNLNTEAFF. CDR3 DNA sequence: TGTGCCAGCAGCTTGATCCGGAATCTTAACACTGAAGCTTTCTTT.

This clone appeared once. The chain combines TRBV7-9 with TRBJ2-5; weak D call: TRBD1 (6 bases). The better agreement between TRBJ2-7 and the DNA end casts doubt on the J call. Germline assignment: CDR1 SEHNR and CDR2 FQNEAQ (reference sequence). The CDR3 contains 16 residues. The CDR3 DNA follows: TGTGCCAGCAGCTCATCAGCTACAGGGTCGCCAAACGAGCAGTACTTC. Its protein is CASSSSATGSPNEQYF.

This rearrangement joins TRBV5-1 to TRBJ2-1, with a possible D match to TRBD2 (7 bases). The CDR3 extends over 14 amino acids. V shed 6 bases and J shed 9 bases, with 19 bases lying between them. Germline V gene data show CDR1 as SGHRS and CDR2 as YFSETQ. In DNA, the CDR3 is TGCGCCAGCAAACCCCGAGAGGGGGGGCTTGAGCAGTTCTTC. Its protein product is CASKPREGGLEQFF.

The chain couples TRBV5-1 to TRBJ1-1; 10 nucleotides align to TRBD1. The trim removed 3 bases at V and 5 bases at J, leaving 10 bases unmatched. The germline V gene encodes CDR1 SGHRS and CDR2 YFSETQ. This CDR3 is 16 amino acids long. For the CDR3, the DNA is TGCGCCAGCAGCTCCGGGACAGGGGCCGAGGGGACTGAAGCTTTCTTT. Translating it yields CASSSGTGAEGTEAFF. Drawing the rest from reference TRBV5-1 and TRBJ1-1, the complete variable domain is KAGVTQTPRYLIKTRGQQVTLSCSPISGHRSVSWYQQTPGQGLQFLFEYFSETQRNKGNFPGRFSGRQFSNSRSEMNVSTLELGDSALYLCASSSGTGAEGTEAFFGQGTRLTVV.